These 32 T cell receptor beta chains came from one sample sequenced in a study of CD8+CD57+ T cells in acquired aplastic anemia. Sequenced patients had shown CD8+CD57+ cell expansion by flow cytometry. The study profiled TCR beta VDJ and CDR3 using genomic DNA as template. MiXCR, run by TCRdb on the reads, gives a single entry per CDR3 protein. This table holds about 160,000 distinct CDR3 sequences, about 70% found once. Sample: sorted CD4+, CD8+, or CD8+CD57+ T cells (not recorded which) from PBMCs. The receptors derive from a human donor with aplastic anemia.

This clonotype has a single count. The chain uses TRBV6-4 and TRBJ2-2; D is undetermined. CDR1 is MRHNA and CDR2 is SNTAGT in the germline V gene. V was shortened by 2 bases and J by 6 bases, with 4 bases between the two germline ends. The CDR3 sequence is 12 residues long. CDR3 amino acids: CASSDISGELFF. The CDR3 region has the DNA TGTGCCAGCAGTGACATCTCCGGGGAGCTGTTTTTT.

The gene calls are TRBV25-1 and TRBJ2-3, with 10 positions matching TRBD2. This CDR3 is built from 16 residues. Germline CDR1 and CDR2: MGHDK and SYGVNS. With V trimmed by 1 base and J by 2 bases, 3 bases remained unmatched. CDR3 region: CASSELTSGYTDTQYF. In DNA, the CDR3 is TGTGCCAGCAGTGAATTGACTAGCGGGTACACAGATACGCAGTATTTT.

The rearrangement links TRBV7-8 to TRBJ2-7, with D tentatively TRBD1 or TRBD2 (5 bases each). The CDR3 runs 12 residues. The V gene lost 4 bases and the J gene lost 6 bases, with 10 bases spanning the gap. Germline V gene data show CDR1 as SGHVS and CDR2 as FQNEAQ. CDR3 nucleotides: TGTGCCAGCAGCTACGGGACGAGCGAGCAGTACTTC. Translating it yields CASSYGTSEQYF.

The chain uses TRBV7-9 and TRBJ2-3; D is undetermined. The CDR3 is 12 amino acids. CDR1 and CDR2 from the germline V gene are SEHNR and FQNEAQ (reference sequence). The CDR3 spells CAEEITTDTQYF. The CDR3, as DNA: TGTGCAGAGGAGATTACCACAGATACGCAGTATTTT.

The genes are TRBV20-1 and TRBJ2-7; perhaps TRBD2 as D (6 bases). Trimming pared 4 bases from V and 2 bases from J, leaving 12 bases between. Germline CDR1 and CDR2: DFQATT and SNEGSKA (reference sequence). The CDR3 spans 13 residues. For the CDR3, the DNA is TGCAGTGCTATCCCTACTAGCACCTACGAGCAGTACTTC. Encoded protein: CSAIPTSTYEQYF.

This clonotype was counted a single time. The rearrangement links TRBV9 to TRBJ2-7, with 8 bases lining up with TRBD1. The CDR3 has 14 residues. V trimming: 2 bases; J trimming: 7 bases; junction bases outside the gene matches: 8. Germline assignment: CDR1 SGDLS and CDR2 YYNGEE. The CDR3 reads CASSVDRAFGEQYF. The CDR3 DNA sequence: TGTGCCAGCAGCGTGGACAGGGCCTTTGGGGAGCAGTACTTC.

For this clonotype: The junction and the germline gene differ at one end; a read error may be behind it. The rearrangement joins TRBV7-2 to TRBJ2-7; TRBD1 matches 8 bases. The CDR3 has 14 residues. Germline assignment: CDR1 SGHTA and CDR2 FQGNSA. The CDR3 here is CASSLLGQGDEQYF. CDR3 sequence (DNA): TGCGCCAGCAGCCTCCTCGGACAGGGCGACGAGCAGTACTTC.

The chain is built from TRBV29-1 and TRBJ2-1, with D tentatively TRBD1 or TRBD2 (5 bases each). The length of the CDR3 is 14 residues. With 1 base removed from V and 4 bases from J, the gap between germline ends came to 11 bases. Germline CDR1 SQVTM, CDR2 ANQGSEA. CDR3 protein: CSVEGGETYNEQFF. The CDR3 DNA sequence: TGCAGCGTTGAAGGAGGGGAGACTTACAATGAGCAGTTCTTC.

The chain employs TRBV25-1 and TRBJ1-1; D perhaps matches TRBD1 (5 bases). The V gene lost 0 bases and the J gene lost 3 bases, with 14 bases spanning the gap. The CDR3 consists of 16 residues. The germline gives CDR1 MGHDK, CDR2 SYGVNS. The DNA of the CDR3 is TGTGCCAGCAGTGAATATCGGGCCGGGACGTACACTGAAGCTTTCTTT. It is translated as CASSEYRAGTYTEAFF.

The chain combines TRBV20-1 with TRBJ2-1; D not resolved. Germline V CDR1 and CDR2: DFQATT, SNEGSKA (reference sequence). The length of the CDR3 is 12 residues. V lost 3 bases, J lost 6 bases, and 9 bases lay in between. The CDR3 protein is CSASTSPNEQFF. In DNA form, the CDR3 reads TGCAGTGCTAGCACTTCCCCCAATGAGCAGTTCTTC.

Written as DNA, the CDR3 is TGTGCCAGCAGCTCCACGAACACTGAAGCTTTCTTT. This gives the protein CASSSTNTEAFF. The V call is TRBV7-3, the J call TRBJ1-1, with no clear D. Germline loops: CDR1 SGHTA, CDR2 FQGTGA. This CDR3 comprises 12 residues. Trimming left V 4 bases short and J 1 base short, with 4 bases between. The full variable domain, with the rest looked up from reference TRBV7-3 and TRBJ1-1, is GAGVSQTPSNKVTEKGKYVELRCDPISGHTALYWYRQSLGQGPEFLIYFQGTGAADDSGLPNDRFFAVRPEGSVSTLKIQRTERGDSAVYLCASSSTNTEAFFGQGTRLTVV.

The V and J genes are TRBV20-1 and TRBJ1-2; D is possibly TRBD1 (5 bases). Germline assignment: CDR1 DFQATT and CDR2 SNEGSKA (reference sequence). CDR3 length equals 13 residues. The CDR3 DNA is TGCAGCACCCGATCGCGGGGGGAGGGAGGCTACACCTTC. Amino acid sequence: CSTRSRGEGGYTF.

This clonotype was seen at least ten times. The J gene is TRBJ1-1, the V gene TRBV5-6; D is undetermined. This CDR3 has 12 residues. Germline V CDR1 and CDR2: SGHDT, YYEEEE. Trimming took 3 bases from V and 8 from J, leaving 11 bases between them. This CDR3 reads CASSSGNLEAFF. The CDR3 DNA follows: TGTGCCAGCAGCTCCGGGAACCTAGAAGCTTTCTTT. Variable domain in full (rest from reference TRBV5-6 and TRBJ1-1): DAGVTQSPTHLIKTRGQQVTLRCSPKSGHDTVSWYQQALGQGPQFIFQYYEEEERQRGNFPDRFSGHQFPNYSSELNVNALLLGDSALYLCASSSGNLEAFFGQGTRLTVV.

This clonotype came up once. This rearrangement joins TRBV14 to TRBJ1-2, with 7 bases that match TRBD1. J gave up 3 bases and V 6 bases, and 7 bases lay outside the gene matches. Germline V gives CDR1 SGHDN, CDR2 FVKESK. CDR3 length: 14 amino acids. The CDR3 reads CASSPDRDYYGYTF. CDR3 bases: TGTGCCAGCAGTCCAGACAGGGACTACTATGGCTACACCTTC.

This clonotype has only a few counts. The CDR3 loop is CASSFVSGRGNEQFF. The CDR3 DNA is TGTGCCAGCAGCTTCGTTAGCGGGAGAGGGAATGAGCAGTTCTTC. The chain links TRBV7-2 to TRBJ2-1, with 9 bases fitting TRBD2. Per germline, CDR1 SGHTA and CDR2 FQGNSA. The CDR3 sequence is 15 residues long. The J segment lost 7 bases and the V segment lost 3 bases, leaving 7 bases of the junction unmatched.

The V gene is TRBV7-3, the J gene TRBJ2-1, with D hard to call. The V end was cut by 3 bases, the J end by 7 bases, with 10 bases between. CDR1 is SGHTA and CDR2 is FQGTGA in the germline V gene. The CDR3 runs to 13 residues. The CDR3 loop reads CASSLLRLNEQFF. CDR3 bases: TGTGCCAGCAGCTTGCTGAGGCTGAATGAGCAGTTCTTC.

Turning to this clonotype: The CDR3 does not close with the conserved phenylalanine or tryptophan, likely indicating a read error. The chain employs TRBV3-1 and TRBJ2-7; D gene unclear. Germline V gene sequence: CDR1 LGHDT, CDR2 YNNKEL (reference sequence). The length of the CDR3 is 11 residues. In nucleotides, the CDR3 is TGTGCCAGCAGCCATAGCTACGAACAGTACCTC. It specifies CASSHSYEQYL.

This clonotype was seen just once. The rearrangement joins TRBV6-5 to TRBJ2-7, with D tentatively TRBD2 (6 bases). The CDR3 is 13 residues long. Germline loops: CDR1 MNHEY, CDR2 SVGAGI. The V end lost 0 bases, the J end lost 6 bases, and 9 bases lay between the germline ends. This CDR3 reads CASSYSGGGEQYF. The DNA for the CDR3 is TGTGCCAGCAGTTACTCCGGGGGAGGCGAGCAGTACTTC.

The V and J genes are TRBV2 and TRBJ2-3, with TRBD1 identical over 9 bases. Germline trimming cut 7 bases from V and 8 bases from J; bases unmatched to any gene: 13. The CDR3 sequence is 15 residues long. The germline V gene has CDR1 SNHLY and CDR2 FYNNEI. This CDR3 reads CASIPVGQGRGTQYF. The CDR3 DNA reads TGTGCCAGCATTCCCGTGGGACAGGGACGCGGTACGCAGTATTTT.

CDR3 region: CSAPGSRGGNSDAGELFF. The DNA of the CDR3 is TGCAGTGCCCCAGGGTCTAGGGGGGGGAATTCCGACGCGGGGGAGCTGTTTTTT. This sequence joins TRBV20-1 and TRBJ2-2, with a weak D call TRBD2 (7 bases). Germline assignment: CDR1 DFQATT and CDR2 SNEGSKA (reference sequence). The germline V and J ends were trimmed by 6 bases and 8 bases, with 31 bases remaining between them. The length of the CDR3 is 18 residues.

The chain employs TRBV12-3 or TRBV12-4 and TRBJ2-2, with D perhaps TRBD2 (5 bases). The CDR3 runs 14 residues. Trimming cost V 4 bases and J 3 bases, with 9 bases left between them. The CDR3 DNA reads as TGTGCCAGCAGTTATCGGGGTTACACCGGGGAGCTGTTTTTT. Translating it yields CASSYRGYTGELFF.

This clonotype occurred a few times. The chain employs TRBV15 and TRBJ1-5, with 7 positions matching TRBD1. The CDR3 extends over 13 amino acids. The V and J ends lost 8 bases and 5 bases, in that order; junction bases with no gene match: 6. The germline V gene has CDR1 LNHNV and CDR2 YYDKDF (reference sequence). CDR3: CATSDRRHQPQHF. In DNA form, the CDR3 reads TGTGCCACCTCGGACAGGCGCCATCAGCCCCAGCATTTT.

This chain joins TRBV20-1 and TRBJ1-2; 9 bases are a match to TRBD1. V trimming: 2 bases; J trimming: 5 bases; junction bases outside the gene matches: 3. CDR3 length equals 13 residues. Germline values: CDR1 DFQATT, CDR2 SNEGSKA (reference sequence). The CDR3 DNA sequence: TGCAGTGCTAGAAATGGACAGGGGTATGGCTACACCTTC. Translating it yields CSARNGQGYGYTF.

This chain uses TRBV6-5 with TRBJ1-2; D unresolved. V was trimmed by 8 bases and J by 0 bases, leaving 13 bases between them. Germline loops: CDR1 MNHEY, CDR2 SVGAGI. This CDR3 spans 14 amino acids. The DNA for the CDR3 is TGTGCCAGCCGAGAGTTGGGAACTAACTATGGCTACACCTTC. It specifies CASRELGTNYGYTF.

This clonotype showed up just once. The genes are TRBV24-1 and TRBJ1-4; tentatively, D is TRBD1 (5 bases). This CDR3 contains 13 residues. Between the trimmed V and J ends, which lost 9 bases and 10 bases, there was a span of 17 bases. Germline CDR1 and CDR2: KGHDR and SFDVKD. The CDR3 nucleotides are TGTGCCACCGGGACCGCCGAGGACGCAAAACTGTTTTTT. This translates into CATGTAEDAKLFF.

This chain uses TRBV10-2 with TRBJ1-5, with TRBD1 matching over 9 bases. The germline gives CDR1 WSHSY, CDR2 SAAADI. The CDR3 has 16 residues. Unmatched junction bases numbered 5, after V lost 2 bases and J lost 3 bases. In nucleotides, the CDR3 is TGCGCCAGCAGTGAGACCGGGACAGGGTACAATCAGCCCCAGCATTTT. It encodes CASSETGTGYNQPQHF.

This clonotype has more than one count but fewer than ten. V and J are TRBV2 and TRBJ2-7; D tentatively reads TRBD1 or TRBD2 (5 bases each). V was trimmed by 7 bases and J by 0 bases, leaving 16 bases between them. In germline, CDR1 is SNHLY, CDR2 FYNNEI. The CDR3 extends over 15 amino acids. This chain's CDR3 is CASKGGTTTSYEQYF. The CDR3, as DNA: TGTGCCAGCAAGGGTGGGACCACTACCTCCTACGAGCAGTACTTC.

This clonotype showed up just a few times. The V gene is TRBV25-1, the J gene TRBJ2-2, with 8 bases matching TRBD2. V lost 5 bases to trimming and J lost 7 bases; unmatched junction nucleotides: 6. The germline V gene has CDR1 MGHDK and CDR2 SYGVNS. There are 14 residues in the CDR3. This CDR3 reads CASSRGGHVGELFF. DNA of the CDR3: TGTGCCAGCAGTCGGGGGGGCCATGTCGGGGAGCTGTTTTTT. The full variable domain, in which reference TRBV25-1 and TRBJ2-2 provide the parts outside the CDR3, is EADIYQTPRYLVIGTGKKITLECSQTMGHDKMYWYQQDPGMELHLIHYSYGVNSTEKGDLSSESTVSRIRTEHFPLTLESARPSHTSQYLCASSRGGHVGELFFGEGSRLTVL.

This chain uses TRBV6-2 or TRBV6-3 with TRBJ2-3, with D perhaps TRBD2 (6 bases). Germline CDR1 reads MNHEY; CDR2 reads SVGEGT. This CDR3 comprises 16 residues. Trimming stripped 0 bases from V and 3 bases from J, with 13 bases between. The CDR3 is CASSYSLWGVTDTQYF. Written as DNA, the CDR3 is TGTGCCAGCAGTTACTCCCTATGGGGGGTTACAGATACGCAGTATTTT.

The V call is TRBV19, the J call TRBJ1-3; D uncertain. Germline V gene data show CDR1 as LNHDA and CDR2 as SQIVND (reference sequence). The CDR3 extends over 12 amino acids. Trimming stripped 5 bases from V and 8 bases from J, with 10 bases between. This CDR3 is CASSASGDTIYF. CDR3 DNA sequence: TGTGCCAGTAGTGCGTCTGGTGACACCATATATTTT. The full variable domain, in which reference TRBV19 and TRBJ1-3 provide the parts outside the CDR3, is DGGITQSPKYLFRKEGQNVTLSCEQNLNHDAMYWYRQDPGQGLRLIYYSQIVNDFQKGDIAEGYSVSREKKESFPLTVTSAQKNPTAFYLCASSASGDTIYFGEGSWLTVV.

This clonotype has more than one count but fewer than ten. The chain couples TRBV10-1 to TRBJ2-7; TRBD1 aligns across 7 bases. In germline, CDR1 is WNHNN, CDR2 SYGVQD (reference sequence). The CDR3 is made up of 13 amino acids. With 4 bases clipped from V and 4 bases from J, the junction kept 4 bases outside the gene matches. The CDR3 DNA follows: TGCGCCAGCAGTGTAGCAGGGGGTTACGAGCAGTACTTC. Encoded protein: CASSVAGGYEQYF.

The rearrangement joins TRBV7-9 to TRBJ2-5; TRBD2 matches 7 bases. CDR1 is SEHNR, CDR2 FQNEAQ, per germline (reference sequence). The length of the CDR3 is 12 residues. With V trimmed by 8 bases and J by 5 bases, 5 bases remained unmatched. CDR3 residues: CASGDYRETQYF. The CDR3 nucleotides are TGTGCCAGCGGGGACTATCGGGAGACCCAGTACTTC.